This entry features one T cell receptor beta chain sequence. Antigen specificity is unknown. The source of the sample is a study of CD4 T cell repertoires in COVID-19. Study-level findings and limits: Suggested intraclonal diversification: top SARS-CoV-2-reactive clonotypes appeared in two or three memory subsets. In SARS-CoV and/or HKU1 spike cultures, between about 6.5 and 27% of SARS-CoV-2 clonotypes reappeared.

Samples came from patients recovered from mild-to-severe COVID-19. Sequencing used immunoSEQ multiplex PCR; TCRdb keeps in-frame clones, though not all of them. The table has about 75,000 clones, around four fifths seen once; the top ten hold roughly 0.6%. This specimen consisted of CD4+ T cells from peripheral blood, obtained after recovery from COVID-19. This receptor was obtained from a human donor who had COVID-19.

This CDR3 is CASSQDPPHRSERREQFF. CDR3 nucleotides: TGTGCCAGCAGCCAAGACCCGCCACATCGAAGTGAGCGGCGTGAGCAGTTCTTC. V and J are TRBV14 and TRBJ2-1; perhaps TRBD2 as D (5 bases). This CDR3 has 18 amino acids. In germline, CDR1 is SGHDN, CDR2 FVKESK. V was trimmed by 0 bases and J by 9 bases, leaving 24 bases between them.